This T cell receptor (beta chain) is from a study of blood T cell repertoires in COVID-19. Method: immunoSEQ multiplex PCR; TCRdb's copy keeps in-frame clones and lacks some. The table shows 40,000 to 60,000 clones, with 79% occurring only once. The CDR3 consists of 13 residues. V was shortened by 7 bases and J by 8 bases, with 15 bases between the two germline ends. The genes are TRBV12-3 or TRBV12-4 and TRBJ2-1, with a tentative D call TRBD1 (5 bases). What was sequenced was peripheral blood. The sequence was obtained from a man in his 70s with acute or convalescent COVID-19. CDR3 residues: CASTLGAFDEQFF. The CDR3 nucleotides are TGTGCCAGCACCCTAGGGGCTTTCGATGAGCAGTTCTTC.